Listed below are T cell receptor beta chains from one sample, sequenced in a study of CD8+CD57+ T cells in acquired aplastic anemia. TCRdb re-analysed the reads in MiXCR, keeping a single row per CDR3 protein. Among about 190,000 distinct CDR3 sequences, less than 60% were seen once, and the ten largest hold approximately 9.7%. The sequencing sample was made of sorted CD4+, CD8+, or CD8+CD57+ T cells (not recorded which) from PBMCs. These receptors were taken from a human donor with aplastic anemia. CDR3s include the opening cysteine and the closing phenylalanine or tryptophan. D genes are given only for firm matches. Some rows have no size entry. The others give once, few or many, or a class for an expanded clone.

cdr3_aa	cdr3_nt	j_call	d_call	v_call	clone_size
CASWGLAGKEETQYF	TGTGCCAGCTGGGGCCTAGCGGGGAAGGAAGAGACCCAGTACTTC	TRBJ2-5	TRBD2	TRBV2	.
CSARDSPSYNEQFF	TGCAGTGCTAGAGACAGTCCGTCCTACAATGAGCAGTTCTTC	TRBJ2-1	.	TRBV20-1	.
CAIRGTGTYEQYF	TGTGCCATCAGAGGGACTGGAACCTACGAGCAGTACTTC	TRBJ2-7	.	TRBV10-3	many
CASSYSKTGRNQPQHF	TGTGCCAGCAGTTACTCGAAGACAGGGCGCAATCAGCCCCAGCATTTT	TRBJ1-5	TRBD1	TRBV6-5	.
CATSDLDSSNQPQHF	TGTGCCACCAGTGACCTGGACAGCAGCAATCAGCCCCAGCATTTT	TRBJ1-5	.	TRBV24-1	.
CASSVGPIQYF	TGTGCCAGCAGCGTAGGCCCCATTCAGTACTTC	TRBJ2-4	.	TRBV9	.
CASSRLAGSTDTQYF	TGTGCCAGTAGTAGGCTAGCGGGTAGCACAGATACGCAGTATTTT	TRBJ2-3	TRBD2	TRBV19	.
CASGHTGELFF	TGTGCCAGCGGGCACACCGGGGAGCTGTTTTTT	TRBJ2-2	.	TRBV7-9	.
CASSPDPGELFF	TGTGCCAGCAGCCCCGACCCAGGGGAGCTGTTTTTT	TRBJ2-2	.	TRBV7-8	.
CASTAATSYEQYF	TGTGCCAGCACCGCTGCGACCTCCTACGAGCAGTACTTC	TRBJ2-7	.	TRBV2	.
CASSPPTSLTGELFF	TGTGCCAGCTCACCGCCGACTAGTCTCACCGGGGAGCTGTTTTTT	TRBJ2-2	.	TRBV18	few
CAIRSAEDQPQHF	TGTGCCATCAGGTCGGCAGAAGATCAGCCCCAGCATTTT	TRBJ1-5	.	TRBV10-3	many
CASSSHGLTGRADTQYF	TGTGCCAGCAGTTCCCATGGATTGACAGGGAGGGCAGATACGCAGTATTTT	TRBJ2-3	.	TRBV28	.
CASSFYTLENTQYF	TGCGCCAGCAGCTTTTACACCCTAGAGAATACGCAGTATTTT	TRBJ2-3	.	TRBV5-1	many
CASSLTSGTDTQYF	TGTGCCAGCAGCTTAACTAGCGGAACAGATACGCAGTATTTT	TRBJ2-3	TRBD2	TRBV7-9	many
CASSPLQGTHYNSPLHF	TGTGCCAGCAGCCCTTTACAGGGGACCCATTATAATTCACCCCTCCACTTT	TRBJ1-6	TRBD1	TRBV4-2	many
CASSTGQGITYEQYF	TGTGCCAGCAGTACAGGACAGGGAATTACCTACGAGCAGTACTTC	TRBJ2-7	TRBD1	TRBV2	.
CASSDERYAF	TGTGCCAGCAGTGATGAACGGTATGCCTTC	TRBJ1-2	.	TRBV6-1	.
CATSDLSGRARLGEQYF	TGTGCCACCAGTGACTTAAGCGGGAGGGCCCGATTGGGTGAGCAGTACTTC	TRBJ2-7	TRBD2	TRBV24-1	.
CASSFGTGAGITGELFF	TGTGCCAGCAGTTTCGGTACCGGAGCGGGGATCACCGGGGAGCTGTTTTTT	TRBJ2-2	TRBD2	TRBV12-3/TRBV12-4	few
CASRWTSGRPREQYF	TGTGCCAGCCGGTGGACTAGCGGGAGACCTCGGGAGCAGTACTTC	TRBJ2-7	TRBD2	TRBV2	many
CSALGIQQGGEKLFF	TGCAGCGCGCTGGGGATCCAGCAGGGAGGAGAAAAACTGTTTTTT	TRBJ1-4	.	TRBV29-1	once
CASSVGLAGQETQYF	TGCGCCAGCAGTGTAGGGCTAGCGGGACAAGAGACCCAGTACTTC	TRBJ2-5	TRBD2	TRBV10-2	.
CASSFRLGRQYF	TGTGCCAGCAGTTTCCGACTAGGCCGTCAATACTTC	TRBJ2-7	.	TRBV5-6	many
CASSFDRAGANVLTF	TGTGCCAGCAGCTTCGACAGGGCTGGGGCCAACGTCCTGACTTTC	TRBJ2-6	TRBD1	TRBV7-3	.
CASSHTGGETQYF	TGTGCCAGCAGCCATACGGGGGGAGAGACCCAGTACTTC	TRBJ2-5	TRBD2	TRBV27	.
CASRDRSSYNSPLHF	TGCGCCAGTAGGGACAGGAGCTCCTATAATTCACCCCTCCACTTT	TRBJ1-6	TRBD1	TRBV5-1	.
CASSEFTEAGGYTF	TGTGCCAGCAGTGAATTCACGGAGGCTGGTGGCTACACCTTC	TRBJ1-2	.	TRBV25-1	few
CATSRDTGTENYGYTF	TGTGCCACCAGTAGGGATACCGGGACAGAGAACTATGGCTACACCTTC	TRBJ1-2	TRBD1	TRBV10-3	.
CASSSTGTGAFYEQYF	TGTGCCAGCAGCTCAACCGGGACAGGGGCCTTCTACGAGCAGTACTTC	TRBJ2-7	TRBD1	TRBV11-2	few
CASSELGVGETQYF	TGTGCCAGCAGTGAACTCGGGGTGGGGGAGACCCAGTACTTC	TRBJ2-5	.	TRBV2	few
CSVVAGAFTYEQYF	TGCAGCGTTGTAGCGGGAGCTTTCACCTACGAGCAGTACTTC	TRBJ2-7	TRBD2	TRBV29-1	.
CASSEKGATEAFF	TGTGCCAGCAGTGAAAAGGGGGCAACTGAAGCTTTCTTT	TRBJ1-1	TRBD1	TRBV2	.
CSARDQPGPCSNYGYTF	TGCAGTGCTAGAGATCAACCGGGACCTTGTTCTAACTATGGCTACACCTTC	TRBJ1-2	.	TRBV20-1	.
CATSDFAGIGYTF	TGTGCCACCAGTGATTTCGCGGGGATAGGCTACACCTTC	TRBJ1-2	.	TRBV24-1	.
CASSLEPSGRFEETQYF	TGCGCCAGCAGCTTGGAACCTAGCGGGAGGTTTGAAGAGACCCAGTACTTC	TRBJ2-5	TRBD2	TRBV5-1	many
CASSFGQRGLGYTF	TGTGCCAGCAGCTTCGGACAACGAGGACTTGGCTACACCTTC	TRBJ1-2	.	TRBV5-6	.
CASSHYPGQVEPLHF	TGTGCCAGCAGCCATTATCCGGGACAGGTGGAACCCCTCCACTTT	TRBJ1-6	TRBD1	TRBV10-3	.
CAWSVQADQPQHF	TGTGCCTGGAGTGTACAGGCGGATCAGCCCCAGCATTTT	TRBJ1-5	.	TRBV30	few
CSAIYGGEPYEQYF	TGCAGTGCTATTTACGGGGGGGAACCCTACGAGCAGTACTTC	TRBJ2-7	TRBD2	TRBV20-1	.
CASSLVETEAFF	TGCGCCAGCAGCCTGGTGGAAACTGAAGCTTTCTTT	TRBJ1-1	.	TRBV5-1	.
CASSTWGRGVTDTQYF	TGTGCCAGCAGCACTTGGGGGCGGGGGGTCACAGATACGCAGTATTTT	TRBJ2-3	TRBD2	TRBV12-3/TRBV12-4	.
CASTEGPNSPLHF	TGTGCCAGCACCGAGGGGCCAAATTCACCCCTCCACTTT	TRBJ1-6	.	TRBV25-1	.
CASSSNRGRETFF	TGTGCCAGCAGCTCCAACAGGGGGCGAGAAACTTTCTTT	TRBJ1-1	TRBD1	TRBV13	.
CSAVGPGTRAYEQYF	TGCAGTGCAGTTGGGCCCGGGACAAGGGCCTACGAGCAGTACTTC	TRBJ2-7	.	TRBV20-1	.
CASSPPLDSGEAFF	TGTGCCAGCAGCCCCCCTCTCGACAGCGGTGAAGCTTTCTTT	TRBJ1-1	.	TRBV3-1	.
CSASWGPGELFF	TGCAGTGCCTCGTGGGGACCCGGGGAGCTGTTTTTT	TRBJ2-2	.	TRBV20-1	.
CASSEGDRVDTQYF	TGTGCCAGCAGCGAGGGGGACAGGGTAGATACGCAGTATTTT	TRBJ2-3	TRBD1	TRBV9	.
CASSTRSSTDTQYF	TGTGCCAGCAGCACGCGATCTAGCACAGATACGCAGTATTTT	TRBJ2-3	.	TRBV5-6	many
CSASGFETSANLDTDTQYF	TGCAGTGCTAGCGGTTTTGAGACTAGCGCCAATCTCGACACAGATACGCAGTATTTT	TRBJ2-3	TRBD2	TRBV20-1	.
CASLDSYEQYF	TGCGCCAGTCTTGACTCCTACGAGCAGTACTTC	TRBJ2-7	.	TRBV10-1	.
CASSSLPWRGEYERYF	TGTGCCAGCAGCTCCCTCCCGTGGCGGGGGGAGTACGAGCGGTACTTC	TRBJ2-7	TRBD2	TRBV11-2	.
CATSDPGLALYNEQFF	TGTGCCACCAGTGACCCGGGACTAGCGCTATACAATGAGCAGTTCTTC	TRBJ2-1	TRBD2	TRBV24-1	.
CSARGPGTASWNTEAFF	TGCAGTGCTAGAGGTCCAGGGACCGCCTCCTGGAACACTGAAGCTTTCTTT	TRBJ1-1	.	TRBV20-1	many
CASSSSIGELFF	TGTGCCAGCAGCTCCTCAATCGGGGAGCTGTTTTTT	TRBJ2-2	.	TRBV7-7	.